The 10 T cell receptor delta chains presented below share a single source sample, sequenced in a study of γδ T cells in repeated Plasmodium falciparum infection (dated by TCRdb to about 2021). Preparation of the library involved multiplex PCR. The sample was run on an Illumina MiSeq. After TCRdb called clones again from the public reads with CATT, rows with identical DNA were merged. The sample has around 82,000 delta-chain clones on record, approximately 1.5% of them singletons. Of the sample, 8.5% to 10% falls within the top ten clones. Vgamma9/Vdelta2+ and Vdelta2-negative gammadelta T cell populations were flow-sorted from peripheral blood mononuclear cells for bulk TCR repertoire analysis. The source material was gamma-delta T cells from blood. The receptors originated from a pool of human donors (malaria-infected and uninfected, not separated).

This clone was detected many times. V and J are TRDV1 and TRDJ1; the match to TRDD3 covers 9 bases. The J segment lost 4 bases and the V segment lost 3 bases, leaving 24 bases of the junction unmatched. In germline, CDR1 is TSWWSYY, CDR2 QGS. The CDR3 sequence is 21 residues long. The CDR3 protein is CALGEGTLRPARWGISDKLIF. CDR3 bases: TGTGCTCTTGGGGAGGGAACCCTTCGCCCTGCTAGGTGGGGGATAAGCGATAAACTCATCTTT.

This clone came up many times. TCRdb assigns this DNA the protein of a much larger clone, which departs from its translation at residue 15; this likely reflects a read error, and the protein shown comes from translating the DNA. CDR3 nucleotide sequence: TGTGCTCTTGGGGAACCGTTCGAGCTGGGGGATTCAGATAAACACATCTTT. Its protein product is CALGEPFELGDSDKHIF. This rearrangement joins TRDV1 to TRDJ1; TRDD3 matches at 9 bases. Germline CDR1 is TSWWSYY and CDR2 is QGS. The CDR3 runs 17 residues.

As concerns this clone: A read error likely explains this, since a far larger clone differs by one base. Distinct nucleotide sequences in the sample also encode this CDR3. The chain employs TRDV1 and TRDJ3; 10 nucleotides align to TRDD3. TCRdb gives no J gene; it was assigned here by matching the DNA to germline. This CDR3 has 19 residues. Germline V gene lookup returns CDR1 TSWWSYY and CDR2 QGS. CDR3: CALGITGGSSSWDTRQMFF. The CDR3 coding sequence is TGTGCCCTTGGGATTACTGGGGGATCGAGCTCCTGGGACACCCGACAGATGTTTTTC.

About this clone: Since a far larger clone is one base different, this is likely a read error. Distinct nucleotide sequences in the sample also encode this CDR3. V usage is TRDV1 and J usage is TRDJ1; 8 bases align to TRDD3. Germline-derived CDR1 and CDR2 are TSWWSYY and QGS. The length of the CDR3 is 22 residues. The DNA for the CDR3 is TGTGCCCTTGGGGAACTATTTACCTATACTACGAAAGACTGGGGGTTAGGCGATAAACTCATCTTT. Amino acids: CALGELFTYTTKDWGLGDKLIF.

This clone was observed a handful of times. TCRdb pairs this DNA with a much larger clone's protein that differs at residue 7, likely a read error; the protein shown was translated from the DNA. The chain carries TRDV1 and TRDJ1, with a weak D call TRDD3 (5 bases). TCRdb does not report a J gene; here it was assigned by matching the DNA to germline references. Germline assignment: CDR1 TSWWSYY and CDR2 QGS. The CDR3 runs to 18 residues. Between the trimmed V and J ends, which lost 2 bases and 0 bases, there was a span of 19 bases. The CDR3 protein is CALGEVEGIPSYTDKLIF. CDR3 DNA: TGTGCTCTTGGGGAAGTGGAAGGGATCCCATCCTACACCGATAAACTCATCTTT.

A few counts support this clone. This chain connects TRDV2 to TRDJ1, with unresolved D. TCRdb gives no J gene; it was assigned here by matching the DNA to germline. The CDR3 extends over 18 amino acids. Trimming took 1 base from V and 3 from J, leaving 23 bases between them. The V gene's germline CDR1 is GEAIGNYY and CDR2 EKD. CDR3 DNA sequence: TGTGCCTGTGACACGCTATCAGTAGGGCGCGGCTACCCCGATAAACTCATCTTT. It is translated as CACDTLSVGRGYPDKLIF.

This clone was counted only a few times. A far larger clone is off by one base, so a read error is likely. Other DNA sequences within the sample encode an identical CDR3. CDR3 DNA sequence: TGTGCCTGTGACACCCCTGGGGAAGCTTTGACAGCGCAACTCTTCTTT. Its protein is CACDTPGEALTAQLFF. This chain connects TRDV2 to TRDJ2, with TRDD3 as a possible D gene (6 bases). No J gene was available from TCRdb, and it was assigned here by a germline match of the DNA. CDR3 length: 16 amino acids. Germline CDR1 is GEAIGNYY and CDR2 is EKD.

This clone has at least ten counts. The V gene is TRDV1, the J gene TRDJ1; 7 bases line up with TRDD3. Germline trimming cut 1 base from V and 2 bases from J; bases unmatched to any gene: 7. The CDR3 extends over 16 amino acids. CDR1 TSWWSYY and CDR2 QGS come from the germline V gene. The CDR3: CALGERGLWGTDKLIF. The CDR3 DNA follows: TGTGCTCTTGGGGAACGGGGCCTCTGGGGGACCGATAAACTCATCTTT.

This clone was observed a few times. This DNA translates differently at residue 18 from the TCRdb protein, which is that of a much larger clone; a read error is likely, and the protein shown is the DNA's own translation. This chain uses TRDV1 with TRDJ1; 13 bases line up with TRDD3. CDR1 is TSWWSYY and CDR2 is QGS in the germline V gene. The V gene end was trimmed by 2 bases and the J gene end by 3 bases; junction bases not matched to a gene: 24. The CDR3 runs 23 residues. CDR3 nucleotide sequence: TGTGCTCTTGGGGAAGCTCGGGGGCCTTCCTACCGTACTGGGGGATACGCCGCCGATAAACTCATCTTT. Its translation is CALGEARGPSYRTGGYAADKLIF.

This clone turned up a few times. With a far larger clone one base away, a read error is the likely cause. Other DNA sequences in the sample encode the same CDR3. V usage is TRDV1 and J usage is TRDJ2, with TRDD3 matching 8 bases. CDR3 length: 21 residues. In germline, CDR1 is TSWWSYY, CDR2 QGS. The CDR3 region is CALGDAFAVAGGPLLTAQLFF. The CDR3 nucleotides read TGTGCTCTGGGGGACGCGTTTGCCGTCGCTGGGGGACCCCTTTTGACAGCACAACTCTTCTTT.